The sequence of this T cell receptor (beta chain) was determined in a study of blood T cell repertoires in COVID-19. Study background: COVID-19 samples from acute and convalescent phases originated in the United States, Italy and Spain.

TCRdb's copy holds only in-frame clones and misses some; the assay was immunoSEQ multiplex PCR. Here the sample spans approximately 160,000 clones, roughly 88% being singletons. The CDR3 consists of 15 residues. V lost 4 bases to trimming and J lost 0 bases, with 9 bases between them. Germline V gives CDR1 MGHRA, CDR2 YSYEKL. The source material was peripheral blood. The chain has TRBV4-1 and TRBJ1-4; D is uncertain. This clonotype originated in a woman aged 55-70 years with acute or convalescent COVID-19. Written as DNA, the CDR3 is TGCGCCAGCAGCCGGTACGGGACAACTAATGAAAAACTGTTTTTT. Its protein is CASSRYGTTNEKLFF.